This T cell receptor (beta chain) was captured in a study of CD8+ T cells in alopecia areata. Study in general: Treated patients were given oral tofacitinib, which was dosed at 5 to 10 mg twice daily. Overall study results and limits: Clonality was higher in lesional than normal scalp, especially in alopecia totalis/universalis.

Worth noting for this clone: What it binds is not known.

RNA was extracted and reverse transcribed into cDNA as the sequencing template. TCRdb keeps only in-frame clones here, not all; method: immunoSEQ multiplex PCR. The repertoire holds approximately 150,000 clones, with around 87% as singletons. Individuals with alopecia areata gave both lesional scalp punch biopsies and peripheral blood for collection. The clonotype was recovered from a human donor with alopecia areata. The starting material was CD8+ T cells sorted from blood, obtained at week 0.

As DNA, the CDR3 is TGCAGCGTTGCAGAGGGGACAGGAGCCTACGAGCAGTACTTC. Protein sequence: CSVAEGTGAYEQYF. The chain combines TRBV29-1 with TRBJ2-7, with 8 bases matching TRBD1. CDR3 length equals 14 residues. Losses at the gene ends were 4 bases for V and 2 bases for J; bases not matched to a gene: 7. Germline V gene sequence: CDR1 SQVTM, CDR2 ANQGSEA.